The 32 T cell receptor beta chains presented below share a single source sample, sequenced in a study of T cell repertoires in cytomegalovirus infection. MiXCR, applied by TCRdb to the reads, yields one record per CDR3 protein. The table shows about 55,000 distinct CDR3 sequences, with about 18% occurring only once. Which antigens these TCRs recognize remains unknown. Sample: CD8+ T cells from cultured PBMCs, taken from culture after CMV antigen stimulation. The source of these receptors is a human donor in good health (CMV status not recorded). Some clones in this sample may be carry-over from other donors' samples.

The chain has TRBV20-1 and TRBJ2-1, with D uncertain. Germline V gene data show CDR1 as DFQATT and CDR2 as SNEGSKA (reference sequence). The CDR3 has 12 residues. The CDR3 region is CSRWDSYNEQFF. The CDR3 region has the DNA TGCAGCCGCTGGGACTCCTACAATGAGCAGTTCTTC.

This clonotype was seen a handful of times. This sequence joins TRBV7-9 and TRBJ2-1; 11 bases line up with TRBD1. Trimming took 6 bases from V and 6 from J; bases not matched to a gene: 7. This CDR3 contains 15 residues. The germline CDR1 and CDR2 sequences are SEHNR and FQNEAQ (reference sequence). The CDR3 region is CASRRTGTGGNEQFF. The CDR3 nucleotides are TGTGCCAGCAGACGAACCGGGACAGGGGGCAATGAGCAGTTCTTC.

This clonotype was recorded a few times. V is TRBV7-2 and J is TRBJ2-7; TRBD1 aligns across 9 bases. Trimming removed 1 base from V and 5 bases from J; junction bases left unmatched: 6. This CDR3 region has 15 residues. Germline V gene sequence: CDR1 SGHTA, CDR2 FQGNSA. The CDR3 region is CASSLEGTGTNEQYF. CDR3 sequence (DNA): TGTGCCAGCAGCTTAGAGGGGACAGGGACCAACGAGCAGTACTTC.

This clonotype was seen a handful of times. The chain couples TRBV6-2 or TRBV6-3 to TRBJ2-7, with D unclear. The CDR3 loop spans 13 amino acids. CDR1 MNHEY and CDR2 SVGEGT come from the germline V gene. The ends were cut back, 6 bases at V and 0 bases at J, with 9 bases in the middle. Written as DNA, the CDR3 is TGTGCCAGCAGCGTCCAGAGCTCCTACGAGCAGTACTTC. Residues: CASSVQSSYEQYF.

This clonotype was observed at least ten times. CDR3 DNA: TGTGCCAGCAGACTCTGGGAGGGTATCTCCTACGAGCAGTACTTC. Translating gives CASRLWEGISYEQYF. The chain recombines TRBV7-2 with TRBJ2-7, with TRBD2 matching 7 bases. This CDR3 contains 15 residues. J gave up 0 bases and V 6 bases, and 8 bases lay outside the gene matches. Looked up from germline, CDR1 is SGHTA and CDR2 is FQGNSA.

This clonotype came up many times. This chain joins TRBV25-1 and TRBJ1-5, with 7 bases identical to TRBD1. The germline V gene encodes CDR1 MGHDK and CDR2 SYGVNS. The CDR3 spans 15 residues. The junction had 4 bases not matched to a gene; V was cut back by 3 bases and J by 2 bases. CDR3 DNA: TGTGCCAGCAGTGATTCAGGGACAGGCAATCAGCCCCAGCATTTT. Its translation is CASSDSGTGNQPQHF.

The V and J genes are TRBV7-9 and TRBJ1-1, with TRBD1 as a possible D gene (6 bases). Germline CDR1 reads SEHNR; CDR2 reads FQNEAQ (reference sequence). CDR3 length equals 13 residues. V was trimmed by 4 bases and J by 7 bases, leaving 13 bases between them. The CDR3 spells CASSSSRGIEAFF. CDR3 coding DNA: TGTGCCAGCAGCTCGTCCAGGGGAATTGAAGCTTTCTTT. The full variable domain, with the rest looked up from reference TRBV7-9 and TRBJ1-1, is DTGVSQNPRHKITKRGQNVTFRCDPISEHNRLYWYRQTLGQGPEFLTYFQNEAQLEKSRLLSDRFSAERPKGSFSTLEIQRTEQGDSAMYLCASSSSRGIEAFFGQGTRLTVV.

The chain has TRBV29-1 and TRBJ1-2; possible D gene TRBD1, 5 bases. V was trimmed by 4 bases and J by 8 bases, leaving 14 bases between them. Germline V lookup: CDR1 SQVTM, CDR2 ANQGSEA. The length of the CDR3 is 12 residues. The CDR3 loop is CSVARRGSGYTF. The CDR3 DNA is TGCAGCGTTGCAAGGAGGGGATCGGGCTACACCTTC.

This clonotype was observed a handful of times. V gene TRBV7-8 combines with J gene TRBJ2-7, with D perhaps given as TRBD1 or TRBD2 (5 bases each). Germline V gene lookup returns CDR1 SGHVS and CDR2 FQNEAQ. V shed 5 bases and J shed 3 bases, with 11 bases lying between them. This CDR3 has 13 amino acids. The CDR3 bases are TGTGCCAGCAGCCCGGGACCCGGCTACGAGCAGTACTTC. Translating gives CASSPGPGYEQYF.

This clonotype is labeled large (0.1 to 1%). The chain couples TRBV7-9 to TRBJ1-6; 9 bases agree with TRBD1. The V segment lost 4 bases and the J segment 9 bases; nucleotides outside the gene matches: 13. Germline CDR1 SEHNR, CDR2 FQNEAQ (reference sequence). The CDR3 runs to 17 residues. This CDR3 reads CASSSHETGGISSPLHF. The DNA of the CDR3 is TGTGCCAGCAGCTCTCATGAGACAGGGGGTATCTCTTCACCCCTCCACTTT.

The sample holds many counts of this clonotype. The chain is built from TRBV6-2 or TRBV6-3 and TRBJ2-7; unclear D gene. The CDR3 runs to 14 residues. Germline CDR1 MNHEY, CDR2 SVGEGT. V was cut by 5 bases and J by 1 base, with 12 bases left in between. The CDR3 DNA follows: TGTGCCAGCAGTCCCCCACCGGGTTCCTACGAGCAGTACTTC. Its translation is CASSPPPGSYEQYF.

The CDR3 here is CASSGQSSYNSPLHF. CDR3 nucleotide sequence: TGTGCCAGCAGCGGGCAGAGCTCCTATAATTCACCCCTCCACTTT. The J gene is TRBJ1-6, the V gene TRBV5-4; D is uncertain. V lost 4 bases and J 0 bases, leaving 8 bases between the germline ends. The CDR3 has 15 amino acids. Germline-derived CDR1 and CDR2 are SGHNT and YYREEE (reference sequence). Full variable domain (remainder filled in from reference TRBV5-4 and TRBJ1-6): ETGVTQSPTHLIKTRGQQVTLRCSSQSGHNTVSWYQQALGQGPQFIFQYYREEENGRGNFPPRFSGLQFPNYSSELNVNALELDDSALYLCASSGQSSYNSPLHFGNGTRLTVT.

The chain joins TRBV7-7 to TRBJ2-7; D could derive from TRBD1 or TRBD2 (5 bases each). Trimming took 3 bases from V and 3 from J, leaving 15 bases between them. Germline V gene lookup returns CDR1 SSHAT and CDR2 FNYEAQ (reference sequence). This CDR3 region has 15 residues. Written as DNA, the CDR3 is TGTGCCAGCAGCTTGGATCATCTTGGGGGCTACGAGCAGTACTTC. Translated: CASSLDHLGGYEQYF. The whole variable domain, filled in from reference TRBV7-7 and TRBJ2-7, reads GAGVSQSPRYKVTKRGQDVTLRCDPISSHATLYWYQQALGQGPEFLTYFNYEAQPDKSGLPSDRFSAERPEGSISTLTIQRTEQRDSAMYRCASSLDHLGGYEQYFGPGTRLTVT.

This clonotype has ten or more counts. The chain combines TRBV6-2 or TRBV6-3 with TRBJ1-5; D is uncertain. The CDR3 totals 15 residues. The germline CDR1 and CDR2 sequences are MNHEY and SVGEGT. The V end was cut by 2 bases, the J end by 0 bases, with 8 bases between. The DNA for the CDR3 is TGTGCCAGCAGTTACCAGGCCTATAGCAATCAGCCCCAGCATTTT. This encodes CASSYQAYSNQPQHF.

The V gene is TRBV7-9, the J gene TRBJ2-7, with TRBD1 identical over 9 bases. The germline CDR1 and CDR2 sequences are SEHNR and FQNEAQ (reference sequence). V trimming: 0 bases; J trimming: 5 bases; junction bases outside the gene matches: 5. CDR3 length: 15 amino acids. The CDR3 DNA follows: TGTGCCAGCAGCTTAGCGTTGGGGGACAGGGACGAGCAGTACTTC. It encodes CASSLALGDRDEQYF. The variable domain in full, with the rest retrieved from reference TRBV7-9 and TRBJ2-7, is DTGVSQNPRHKITKRGQNVTFRCDPISEHNRLYWYRQTLGQGPEFLTYFQNEAQLEKSRLLSDRFSAERPKGSFSTLEIQRTEQGDSAMYLCASSLALGDRDEQYFGPGTRLTVT.

The chain carries TRBV7-8 and TRBJ2-3; TRBD2 matches 10 bases. Trimming took 5 bases from V and 3 from J; bases not matched to a gene: 8. The CDR3 runs 16 residues. Germline CDR1 SGHVS, CDR2 FQNEAQ. The CDR3 sequence: CASSLSGRHLTDTQYF. CDR3 DNA sequence: TGTGCCAGCAGCCTTAGCGGGAGGCACTTAACAGATACGCAGTATTTT.

The chain couples TRBV7-9 to TRBJ1-5; 8 bases are shared with TRBD1. There are 14 residues in the CDR3. Germline V gene sequence: CDR1 SEHNR, CDR2 FQNEAQ (reference sequence). The J segment lost 7 bases and the V segment lost 4 bases, leaving 6 bases of the junction unmatched. As DNA, the CDR3 is TGTGCCAGCAGCTCGACAGGGGTGGAGCAGCCCCAGCATTTT. Protein sequence: CASSSTGVEQPQHF.

The chain employs TRBV9 and TRBJ2-3; D remains ambiguous. The CDR3 consists of 14 residues. CDR1 and CDR2 (germline): SGDLS, YYNGEE. V was trimmed by 0 bases and J by 2 bases, leaving 7 bases between them. The chain's CDR3 is CASSVVPNTDTQYF. As DNA, the CDR3 is TGTGCCAGCAGCGTAGTGCCCAACACAGATACGCAGTATTTT.

The chain recombines TRBV7-2 with TRBJ2-3; 7 nucleotides line up with TRBD1. The CDR3 is 16 residues long. Germline CDR1 is SGHTA and CDR2 is FQGNSA. V lost 4 bases, J lost 6 bases, and 13 bases stayed unmatched. This CDR3 reads CASSWVGQSFRDTQYF. The CDR3, as DNA: TGTGCCAGCAGCTGGGTGGGACAGAGTTTTCGGGATACGCAGTATTTT.

The chain employs TRBV7-4 and TRBJ1-2; 7 nucleotides match TRBD1. The CDR3 length is 13 residues. Germline CDR1 and CDR2: SGHVT and SQSDAQ. V shed 3 bases and J 7 bases; nucleotides not matched to a gene: 5. CDR3 sequence (DNA): TGTGCCAGCAGCTTTCGGACAGGCGTTGGCTACACCTTC. It specifies CASSFRTGVGYTF.

Of note for this clonotype: A junction end diverges from the germline sequence, so it may reflect a read error. Here the CDR3 reads CASCERGDTDTQYF. The CDR3 DNA reads TGTGCCAGCTGTGAACGGGGGGACACAGATACGCAGTATTTT. The J gene is TRBJ2-3, the V gene TRBV6-1, with 7 bases lining up with TRBD2. The CDR3 length is 14 residues. The germline V gene encodes CDR1 MNHNS and CDR2 SASEGT.

This clonotype was detected only a few times. V and J are TRBV12-3 or TRBV12-4 and TRBJ1-1; perhaps TRBD1 as D (5 bases). The CDR3 is 12 amino acids. V was shortened by 7 bases and J by 3 bases, with 9 bases between the two germline ends. In DNA form, the CDR3 reads TGTGCCAGCACCCAGGGAGACACTGAAGCTTTCTTT. It codes for CASTQGDTEAFF.

This clonotype was detected a few times. The V call is TRBV7-9, the J call TRBJ2-1; 9 bases match TRBD2. Germline CDR1 is SEHNR and CDR2 is FQNEAQ (reference sequence). After removal of 6 bases from V and 3 bases from J, the junction contained 9 bases not matched to a gene. There are 16 residues in the CDR3. CDR3 sequence reads: CASRSLAGRNYNEQFF. CDR3 DNA: TGTGCCAGCAGAAGTCTAGCGGGGCGAAACTACAATGAGCAGTTCTTC.

This clonotype has a handful of counts. The chain uses TRBV12-3 or TRBV12-4 and TRBJ1-2; weak D call: TRBD1 (6 bases). Trimming pared 3 bases from V and 2 bases from J, leaving 7 bases between. The CDR3 runs to 13 residues. The CDR3 DNA reads as TGTGCCAGCAGTTTTACAGGGAACTATGGCTACACCTTC. Its protein is CASSFTGNYGYTF.

In its sample, this clonotype was seen a few times. The J gene is TRBJ2-7, the V gene TRBV7-2; D possibly matches TRBD1 or TRBD2 (5 bases each). The CDR3 length is 15 residues. Per germline, CDR1 SGHTA and CDR2 FQGNSA. V lost 1 base and J 2 bases, leaving 12 bases between the germline ends. The CDR3 reads CASSLEVGTTYEQYF. Here the CDR3 DNA reads TGTGCCAGCAGCTTAGAGGTAGGGACCACCTACGAGCAGTACTTC.

This clonotype came up many times. The V gene is TRBV6-5, the J gene TRBJ2-7; either TRBD1 or TRBD2 may supply D (6 bases each). This CDR3 is built from 16 residues. The V and J ends lost 5 bases and 0 bases respectively, with 17 bases between them. CDR1 is MNHEY, CDR2 SVGAGI, per germline. In DNA form, the CDR3 reads TGTGCCAGCAGTCCCTCGGAGGGACACAGCTCCTACGAGCAGTACTTC. Its protein product is CASSPSEGHSSYEQYF.

In this sample, this clonotype turned up a few times. The rearrangement links TRBV7-2 to TRBJ2-7, with 8 bases fitting TRBD1. The CDR3 extends over 15 amino acids. V lost 4 bases to trimming and J lost 0 bases; unmatched junction nucleotides: 5. Germline values: CDR1 SGHTA, CDR2 FQGNSA. This CDR3 reads CASSWGQAISYEQYF. CDR3 sequence (DNA): TGTGCCAGCAGCTGGGGACAGGCAATCTCCTACGAGCAGTACTTC.

This clonotype was found a few times. The chain employs TRBV20-1 and TRBJ2-7; D remains unclear. CDR3 length: 16 amino acids. The germline V and J ends were trimmed by 0 bases and 2 bases, with 17 bases remaining between them. In germline, CDR1 is DFQATT, CDR2 SNEGSKA (reference sequence). CDR3 loop: CSARDPSAFATYEQYF. CDR3 coding DNA: TGCAGTGCTAGAGATCCCTCCGCTTTCGCCACCTACGAGCAGTACTTC.

The gene calls are TRBV9 and TRBJ2-7; 8 nucleotides agree with TRBD1. From germline, CDR1 is SGDLS and CDR2 YYNGEE. The CDR3 runs 14 residues. With 4 bases clipped from V and 3 bases from J, the junction kept 6 bases outside the gene matches. The DNA of the CDR3 is TGTGCCAGCAGCCCAGGGACAGGTCTCTACGAGCAGTACTTC. This codes for CASSPGTGLYEQYF.

The V gene is TRBV15, the J gene TRBJ1-5, with D uncertain. The V gene lost 0 bases and the J gene lost 7 bases, with 13 bases spanning the gap. The CDR3 runs 15 residues. Per the germline V gene, CDR1 is LNHNV and CDR2 is YYDKDF (reference sequence). The CDR3 DNA reads as TGTGCCACCAGCAGAGATAGATCGGGAAACCAGCCCCAGCATTTT. Amino acid sequence: CATSRDRSGNQPQHF.

This clonotype was counted only a few times. The gene calls are TRBV11-2 and TRBJ2-1; D could derive from TRBD1 or TRBD2 (5 bases each). In germline, CDR1 is SGHAT, CDR2 FQNNGV. V was pared by 0 bases and J by 7 bases, with 10 bases between. This CDR3 spans 14 amino acids. The CDR3 loop reads CASSLDRWGNEQFF. DNA of the CDR3: TGTGCCAGCAGCTTAGACCGGTGGGGGAATGAGCAGTTCTTC.

J is TRBJ2-5 and V is TRBV12-3 or TRBV12-4; D might be TRBD1 or TRBD2, each matching 5 bases. Trimming stripped 1 base from V and 5 bases from J, with 11 bases between. This CDR3 region has 14 residues. In DNA form, the CDR3 reads TGTGCCAGCAGTTTAGAGCTGGGGGATGAGACCCAGTACTTC. The encoded protein is CASSLELGDETQYF.